Included here is one TCR beta chain sequence, with context. The target antigen is unknown. Method: immunoSEQ multiplex PCR; TCRdb's copy keeps in-frame clones and lacks some. This sample yields 64,000 or so clones, of which just over 90% are seen a single time; around 8% belongs to the top ten. The sample belongs to a study of PD-1 blockade in classical Hodgkin lymphoma. Findings of the study overall: Factors driving the repertoire differences, possibly disease activity or prior therapy, remain undefined. Complete responders' diversity at baseline resembled that of newly diagnosed patients. It was CD4+ TCR diversity, not CD8+, that rose significantly by C4D1.

Germline V lookup: CDR1 SGHDT, CDR2 YYEEEE. The CDR3 spans 14 residues. V lost 4 bases, J lost 3 bases, and 4 bases stayed unmatched. The time point denotes: cycle 4 day 1 (C4D1), after more than five weeks of nivolumab. Each patient relapsed following autologous stem cell transplantation, and prior brentuximab vedotin exposure differed. This sequence joins TRBV5-6 and TRBJ1-5; 7 bases line up with TRBD1. Material: peripheral blood mononuclear cells (PBMCs), obtained before the fourth cycle of nivolumab. The TCR was taken from a human donor with classical Hodgkin lymphoma. CDR3 DNA: TGTGCCAGCAGCCATGGGACAGTCAATCAGCCCCAGCATTTT. Its translation is CASSHGTVNQPQHF. The full variable domain, with the rest looked up from reference TRBV5-6 and TRBJ1-5, is DAGVTQSPTHLIKTRGQQVTLRCSPKSGHDTVSWYQQALGQGPQFIFQYYEEEERQRGNFPDRFSGHQFPNYSSELNVNALLLGDSALYLCASSHGTVNQPQHFGDGTRLSIL.